The clone carrying this T cell receptor (beta chain) was counted only a few times. No antigen is known for it. The CDR3 regions of TCR beta were amplified from RNA transcripts. During a first-round RT-PCR of the TCR CDR3, the HTBI primer set was used. In TCRdb, the multiplex PCR reads were re-called with MiXCR into one record per CDR3 protein. There are about 300,000 distinct CDR3 sequences in the sample; approximately 15% occur only once, and approximately 35% lies in the top ten. This sample was taken from a study of T cells in Graves' hyperthyroidism and ophthalmopathy. Whole-study results and caveats: A model using 13 V-J features told ophthalmopathy apart from stable hyperthyroidism.

This CDR3 contains 16 residues. V trimming: 5 bases; J trimming: 2 bases; junction bases outside the gene matches: 8. From germline, CDR1 is LGHNA and CDR2 YNFKEQ. This TCR was recovered from a man aged 30-40 years with Graves' hyperthyroidism. This chain links TRBV4-2 with TRBJ2-5, with 10 nucleotides matching TRBD2. Sample: blood. The CDR3 reads CASSKTSGNQQETQYF. The CDR3 DNA is TGTGCCAGCAGCAAAACTAGCGGGAATCAGCAAGAGACCCAGTACTTC.